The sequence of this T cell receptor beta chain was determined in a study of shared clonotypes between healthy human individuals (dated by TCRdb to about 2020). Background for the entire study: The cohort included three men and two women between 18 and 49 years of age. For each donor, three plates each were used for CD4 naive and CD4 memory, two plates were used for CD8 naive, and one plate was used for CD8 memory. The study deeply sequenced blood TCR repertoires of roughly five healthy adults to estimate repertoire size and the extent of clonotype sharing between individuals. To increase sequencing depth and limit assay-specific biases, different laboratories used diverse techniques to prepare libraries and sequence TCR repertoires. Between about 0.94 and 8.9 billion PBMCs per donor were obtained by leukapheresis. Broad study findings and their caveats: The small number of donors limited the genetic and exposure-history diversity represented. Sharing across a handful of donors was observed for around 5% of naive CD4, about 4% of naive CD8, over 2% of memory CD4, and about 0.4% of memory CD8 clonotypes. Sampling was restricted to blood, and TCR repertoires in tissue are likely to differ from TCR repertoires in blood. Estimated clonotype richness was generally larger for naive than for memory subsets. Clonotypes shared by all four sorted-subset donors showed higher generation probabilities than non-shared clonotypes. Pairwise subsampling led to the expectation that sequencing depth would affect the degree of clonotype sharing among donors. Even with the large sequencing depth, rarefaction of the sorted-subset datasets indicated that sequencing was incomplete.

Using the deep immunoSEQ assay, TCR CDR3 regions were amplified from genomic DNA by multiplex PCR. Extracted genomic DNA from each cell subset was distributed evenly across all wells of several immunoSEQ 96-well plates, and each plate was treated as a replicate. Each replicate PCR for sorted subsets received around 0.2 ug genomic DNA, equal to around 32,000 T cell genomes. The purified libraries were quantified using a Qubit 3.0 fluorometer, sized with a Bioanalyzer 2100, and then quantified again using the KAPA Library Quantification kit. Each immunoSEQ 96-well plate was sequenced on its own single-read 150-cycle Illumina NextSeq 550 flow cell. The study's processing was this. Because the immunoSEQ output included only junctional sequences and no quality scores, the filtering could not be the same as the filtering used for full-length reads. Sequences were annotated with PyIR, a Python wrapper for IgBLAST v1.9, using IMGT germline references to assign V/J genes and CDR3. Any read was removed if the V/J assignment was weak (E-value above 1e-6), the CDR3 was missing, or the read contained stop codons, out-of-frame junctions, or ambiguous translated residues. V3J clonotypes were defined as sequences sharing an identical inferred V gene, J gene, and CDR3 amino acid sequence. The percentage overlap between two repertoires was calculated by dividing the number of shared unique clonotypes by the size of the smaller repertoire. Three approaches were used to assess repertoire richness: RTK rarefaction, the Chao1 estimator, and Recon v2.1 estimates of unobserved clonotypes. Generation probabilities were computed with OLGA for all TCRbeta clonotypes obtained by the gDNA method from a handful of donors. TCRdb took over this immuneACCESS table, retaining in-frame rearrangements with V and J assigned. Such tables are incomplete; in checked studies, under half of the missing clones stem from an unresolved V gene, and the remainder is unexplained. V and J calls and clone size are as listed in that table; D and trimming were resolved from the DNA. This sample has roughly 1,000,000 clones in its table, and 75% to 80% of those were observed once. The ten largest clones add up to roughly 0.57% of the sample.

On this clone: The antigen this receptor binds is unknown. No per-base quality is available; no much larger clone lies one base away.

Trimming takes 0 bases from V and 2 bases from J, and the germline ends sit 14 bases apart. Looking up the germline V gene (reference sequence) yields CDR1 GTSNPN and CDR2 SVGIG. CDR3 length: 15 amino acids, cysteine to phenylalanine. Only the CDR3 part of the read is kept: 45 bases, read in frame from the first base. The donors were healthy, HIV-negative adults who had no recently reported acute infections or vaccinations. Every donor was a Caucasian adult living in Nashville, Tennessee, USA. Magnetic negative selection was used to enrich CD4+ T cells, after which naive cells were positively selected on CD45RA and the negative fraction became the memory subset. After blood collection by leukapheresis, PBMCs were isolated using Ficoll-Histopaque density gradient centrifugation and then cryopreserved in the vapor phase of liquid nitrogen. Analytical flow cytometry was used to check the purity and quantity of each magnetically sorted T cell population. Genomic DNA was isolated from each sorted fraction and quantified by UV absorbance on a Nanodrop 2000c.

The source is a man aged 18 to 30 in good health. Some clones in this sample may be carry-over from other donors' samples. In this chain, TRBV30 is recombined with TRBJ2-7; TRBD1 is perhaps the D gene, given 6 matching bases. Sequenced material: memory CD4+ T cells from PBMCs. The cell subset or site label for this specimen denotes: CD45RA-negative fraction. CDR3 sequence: CAWSVRDTTTYEQYF. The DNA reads TGTGCCTGGAGTGTGAGGGACACCACTACCTACGAGCAGTACTTC.